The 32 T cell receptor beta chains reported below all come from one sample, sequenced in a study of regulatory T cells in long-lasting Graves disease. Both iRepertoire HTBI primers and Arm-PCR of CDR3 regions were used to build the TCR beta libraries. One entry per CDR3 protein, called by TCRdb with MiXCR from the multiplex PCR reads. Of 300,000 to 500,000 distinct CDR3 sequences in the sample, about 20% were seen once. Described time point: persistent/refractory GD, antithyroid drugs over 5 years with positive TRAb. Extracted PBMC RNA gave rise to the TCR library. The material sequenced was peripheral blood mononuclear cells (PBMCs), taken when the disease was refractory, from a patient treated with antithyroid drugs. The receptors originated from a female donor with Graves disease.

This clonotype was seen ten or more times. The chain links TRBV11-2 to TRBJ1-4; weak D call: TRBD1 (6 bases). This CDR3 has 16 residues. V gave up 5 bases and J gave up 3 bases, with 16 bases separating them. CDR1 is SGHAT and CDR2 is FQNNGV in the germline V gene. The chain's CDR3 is CASSKGPGASNEKLFF. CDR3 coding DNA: TGTGCCAGCAGCAAAGGCCCGGGGGCCTCTAATGAAAAACTGTTTTTT.

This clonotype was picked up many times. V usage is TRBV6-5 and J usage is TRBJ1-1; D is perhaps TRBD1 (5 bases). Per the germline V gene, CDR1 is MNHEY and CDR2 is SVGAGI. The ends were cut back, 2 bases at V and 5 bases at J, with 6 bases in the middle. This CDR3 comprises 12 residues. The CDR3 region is CASSYGGTEAFF. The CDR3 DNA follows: TGTGCCAGCAGTTACGGGGGGACTGAAGCTTTCTTT.

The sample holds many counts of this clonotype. CDR3 loop: CASSLLGGSGEAFF. The DNA of the CDR3 is TGTGCCAGCAGTTTGTTAGGGGGCAGTGGTGAAGCTTTCTTT. The chain carries TRBV27 and TRBJ1-1, with TRBD1 matching over 7 bases. CDR1 is MNHEY and CDR2 is SMNVEV in the germline V gene (reference sequence). The ends lost 3 bases at V and 7 bases at J; junction bases unmatched: 8. CDR3 size: 14 residues.

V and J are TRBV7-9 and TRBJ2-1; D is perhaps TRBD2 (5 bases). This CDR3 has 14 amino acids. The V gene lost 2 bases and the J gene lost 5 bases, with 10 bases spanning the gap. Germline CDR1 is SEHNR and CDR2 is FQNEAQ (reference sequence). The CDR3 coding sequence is TGTGCCAGCAGCTTAACGGCGGGTCACAATGAGCAGTTCTTC. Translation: CASSLTAGHNEQFF.

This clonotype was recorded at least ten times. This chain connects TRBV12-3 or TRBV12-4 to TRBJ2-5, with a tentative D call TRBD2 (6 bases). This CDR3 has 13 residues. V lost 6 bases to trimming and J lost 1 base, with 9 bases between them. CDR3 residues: CASRRDFQETQYF. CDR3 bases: TGTGCCAGCAGGCGGGACTTCCAAGAGACCCAGTACTTC.

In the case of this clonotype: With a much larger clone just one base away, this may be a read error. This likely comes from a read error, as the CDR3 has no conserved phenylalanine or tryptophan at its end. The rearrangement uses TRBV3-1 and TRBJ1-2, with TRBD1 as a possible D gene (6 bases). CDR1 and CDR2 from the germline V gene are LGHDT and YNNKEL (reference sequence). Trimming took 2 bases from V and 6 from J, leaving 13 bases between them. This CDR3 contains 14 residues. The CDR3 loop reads CASSQIRTADGYTL. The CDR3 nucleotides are TGTGCCAGCAGCCAAATTAGGACAGCGGATGGCTACACCCTC.

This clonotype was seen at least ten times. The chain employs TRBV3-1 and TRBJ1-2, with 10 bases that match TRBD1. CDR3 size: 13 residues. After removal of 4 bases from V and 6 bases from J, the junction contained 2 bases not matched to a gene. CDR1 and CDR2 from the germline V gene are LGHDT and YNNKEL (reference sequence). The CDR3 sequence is CASSPGTGDGYTF. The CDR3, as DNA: TGTGCCAGCAGCCCCGGGACAGGGGATGGCTACACCTTC.

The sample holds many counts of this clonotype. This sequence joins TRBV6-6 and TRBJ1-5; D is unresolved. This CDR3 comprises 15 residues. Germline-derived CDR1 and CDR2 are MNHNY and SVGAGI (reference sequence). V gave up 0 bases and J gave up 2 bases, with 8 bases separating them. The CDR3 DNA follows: TGTGCCAGCAGTTACTCGAGCGGGCGCAATCAGCCCCAGCATTTT. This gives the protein CASSYSSGRNQPQHF.

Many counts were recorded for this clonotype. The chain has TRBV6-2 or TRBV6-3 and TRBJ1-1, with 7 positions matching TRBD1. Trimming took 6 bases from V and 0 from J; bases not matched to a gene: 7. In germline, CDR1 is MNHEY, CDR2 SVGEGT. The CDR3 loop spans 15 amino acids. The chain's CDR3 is CASSPRQGVNTEAFF. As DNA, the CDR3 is TGTGCCAGCAGCCCCCGACAGGGAGTGAACACTGAAGCTTTCTTT.

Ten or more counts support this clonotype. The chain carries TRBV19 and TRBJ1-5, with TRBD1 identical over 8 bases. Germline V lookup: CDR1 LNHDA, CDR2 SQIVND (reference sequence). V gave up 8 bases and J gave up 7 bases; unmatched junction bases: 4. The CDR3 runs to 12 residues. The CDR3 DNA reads TGTGCCAGTGGACAGGGTTTCCAGCCCCAGCATTTT. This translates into CASGQGFQPQHF.

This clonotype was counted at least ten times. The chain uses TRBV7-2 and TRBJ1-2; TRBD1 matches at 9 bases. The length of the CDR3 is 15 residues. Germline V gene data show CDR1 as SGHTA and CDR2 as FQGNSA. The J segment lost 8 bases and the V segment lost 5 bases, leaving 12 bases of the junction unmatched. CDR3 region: CASSPNPGTGQGYTF. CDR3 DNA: TGTGCCAGCAGCCCTAACCCCGGGACAGGGCAGGGCTACACCTTC.

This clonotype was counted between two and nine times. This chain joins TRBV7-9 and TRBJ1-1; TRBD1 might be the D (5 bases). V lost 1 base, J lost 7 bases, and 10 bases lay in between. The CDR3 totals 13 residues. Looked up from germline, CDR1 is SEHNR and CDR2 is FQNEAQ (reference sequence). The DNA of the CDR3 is TGTGCCAGCAGCTTAGGGGGGGGAAGTGAAGCTTTCTTT. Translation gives CASSLGGGSEAFF. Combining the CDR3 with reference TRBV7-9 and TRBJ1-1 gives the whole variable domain DTGVSQNPRHKITKRGQNVTFRCDPISEHNRLYWYRQTLGQGPEFLTYFQNEAQLEKSRLLSDRFSAERPKGSFSTLEIQRTEQGDSAMYLCASSLGGGSEAFFGQGTRLTVV.

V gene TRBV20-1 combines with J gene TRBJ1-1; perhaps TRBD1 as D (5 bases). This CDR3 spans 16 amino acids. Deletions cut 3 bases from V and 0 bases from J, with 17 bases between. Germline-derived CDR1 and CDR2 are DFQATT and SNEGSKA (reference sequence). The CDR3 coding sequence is TGCAGTGCTAGGATCCGGCTCGGGGGGGTGAACACTGAAGCTTTCTTT. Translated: CSARIRLGGVNTEAFF.

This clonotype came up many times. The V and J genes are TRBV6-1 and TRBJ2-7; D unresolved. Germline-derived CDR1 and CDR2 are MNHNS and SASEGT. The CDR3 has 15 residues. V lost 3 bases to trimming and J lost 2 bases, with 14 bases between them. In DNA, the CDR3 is TGTGCCAGCAGTGATCGAGACCTGCCCCCCTACGAGCAGTACTTC. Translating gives CASSDRDLPPYEQYF.

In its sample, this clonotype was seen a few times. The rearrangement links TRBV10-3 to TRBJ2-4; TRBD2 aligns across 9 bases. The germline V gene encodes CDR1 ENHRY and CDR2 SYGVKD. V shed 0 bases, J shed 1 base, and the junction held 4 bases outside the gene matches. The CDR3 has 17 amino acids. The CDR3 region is CAISESIAGGAKNIQYF. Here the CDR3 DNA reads TGTGCCATCAGTGAGTCGATTGCGGGAGGGGCCAAAAACATTCAGTACTTC.

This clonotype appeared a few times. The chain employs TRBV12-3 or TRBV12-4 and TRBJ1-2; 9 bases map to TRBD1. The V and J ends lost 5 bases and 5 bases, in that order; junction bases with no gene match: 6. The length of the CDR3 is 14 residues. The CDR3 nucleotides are TGTGCCAGCAGTATGGACAGGGGATATTATGGCTACACCTTC. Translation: CASSMDRGYYGYTF.

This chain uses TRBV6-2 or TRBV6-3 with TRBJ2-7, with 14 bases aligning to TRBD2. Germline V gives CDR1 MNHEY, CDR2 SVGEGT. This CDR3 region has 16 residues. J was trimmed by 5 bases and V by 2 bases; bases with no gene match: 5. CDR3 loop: CASSYGTSGRIDEQYF. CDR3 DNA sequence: TGTGCCAGCAGTTACGGGACTAGCGGGAGAATAGACGAGCAGTACTTC.

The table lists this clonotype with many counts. The CDR3 coding sequence is TGTGCCTGGATAGTGGCGGGAGGATCGGAGACCCAGTACTTC. It yields the protein CAWIVAGGSETQYF. The J gene is TRBJ2-5, the V gene TRBV30; TRBD2 matches 8 bases. Unmatched junction bases numbered 9, after V lost 4 bases and J lost 5 bases. CDR1 is GTSNPN, CDR2 SVGIG, per germline (reference sequence). CDR3 size: 14 residues.

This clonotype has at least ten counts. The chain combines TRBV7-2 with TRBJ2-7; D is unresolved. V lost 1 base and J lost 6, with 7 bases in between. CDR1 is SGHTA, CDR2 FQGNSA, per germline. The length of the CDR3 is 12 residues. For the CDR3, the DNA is TGTGCCAGCAGCTTAGAGGGCCGCGAGCAGTACTTC. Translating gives CASSLEGREQYF.

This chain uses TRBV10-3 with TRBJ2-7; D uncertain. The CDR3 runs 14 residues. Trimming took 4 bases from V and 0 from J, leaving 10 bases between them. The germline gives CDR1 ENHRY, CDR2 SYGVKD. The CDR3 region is CAISGRESSYEQYF. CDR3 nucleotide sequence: TGTGCCATCAGTGGAAGAGAAAGCTCCTACGAGCAGTACTTC.

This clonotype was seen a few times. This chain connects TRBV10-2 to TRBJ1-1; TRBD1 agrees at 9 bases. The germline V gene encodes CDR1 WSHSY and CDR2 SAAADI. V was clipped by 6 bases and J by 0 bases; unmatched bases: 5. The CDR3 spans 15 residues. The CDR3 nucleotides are TGCGCCAGCAGCCGGGGACAGGGCATGAACACTGAAGCTTTCTTT. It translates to CASSRGQGMNTEAFF.

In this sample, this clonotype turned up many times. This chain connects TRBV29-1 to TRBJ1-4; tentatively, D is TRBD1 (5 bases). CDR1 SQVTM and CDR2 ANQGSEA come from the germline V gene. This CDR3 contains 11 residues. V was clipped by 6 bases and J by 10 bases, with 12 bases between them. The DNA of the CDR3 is TGCAGCGTGGGAGCGGGGCTAAAACTGTTTTTT. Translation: CSVGAGLKLFF.

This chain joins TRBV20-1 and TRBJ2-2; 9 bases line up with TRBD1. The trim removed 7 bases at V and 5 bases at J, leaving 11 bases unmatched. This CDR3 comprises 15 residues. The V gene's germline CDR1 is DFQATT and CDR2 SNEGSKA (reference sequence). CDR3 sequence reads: CSGKPGQGKTGELFF. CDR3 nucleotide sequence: TGCAGTGGGAAACCGGGACAGGGCAAAACCGGGGAGCTGTTTTTT.

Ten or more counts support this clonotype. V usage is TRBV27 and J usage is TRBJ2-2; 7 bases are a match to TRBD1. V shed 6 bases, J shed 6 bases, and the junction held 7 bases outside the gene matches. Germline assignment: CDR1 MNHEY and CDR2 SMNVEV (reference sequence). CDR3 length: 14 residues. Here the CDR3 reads CASSTTGPPGELFF. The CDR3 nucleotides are TGTGCCAGCAGCACGACAGGGCCACCCGGGGAGCTGTTTTTT.

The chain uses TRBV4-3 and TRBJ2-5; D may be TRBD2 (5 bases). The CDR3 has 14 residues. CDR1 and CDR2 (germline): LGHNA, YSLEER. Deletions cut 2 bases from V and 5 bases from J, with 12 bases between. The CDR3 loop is CASSQLARGETQYF. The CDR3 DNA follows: TGCGCCAGCAGCCAATTAGCGAGAGGGGAGACCCAGTACTTC.

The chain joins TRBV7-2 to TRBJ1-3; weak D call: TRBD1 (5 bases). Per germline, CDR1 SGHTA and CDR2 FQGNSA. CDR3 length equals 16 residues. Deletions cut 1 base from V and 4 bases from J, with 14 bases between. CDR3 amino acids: CASSLVSGGTGNTIYF. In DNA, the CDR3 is TGTGCCAGCAGCTTAGTTTCGGGGGGTACCGGAAACACCATATATTTT.

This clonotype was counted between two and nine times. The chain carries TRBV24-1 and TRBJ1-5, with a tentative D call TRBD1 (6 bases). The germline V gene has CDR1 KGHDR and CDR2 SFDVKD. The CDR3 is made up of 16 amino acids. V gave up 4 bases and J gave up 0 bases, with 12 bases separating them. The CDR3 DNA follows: TGTGCCACCAGTGAAGCGGACAGAAATAGCAATCAGCCCCAGCATTTT. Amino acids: CATSEADRNSNQPQHF.

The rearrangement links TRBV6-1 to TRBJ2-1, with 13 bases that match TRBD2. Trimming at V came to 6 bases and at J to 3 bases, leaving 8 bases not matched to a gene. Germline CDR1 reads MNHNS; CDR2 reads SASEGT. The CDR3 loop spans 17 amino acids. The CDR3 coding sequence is TGTGCCAGCAGCGGGACTAGCGGGAAAAGGGGCTACAATGAGCAGTTCTTC. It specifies CASSGTSGKRGYNEQFF.

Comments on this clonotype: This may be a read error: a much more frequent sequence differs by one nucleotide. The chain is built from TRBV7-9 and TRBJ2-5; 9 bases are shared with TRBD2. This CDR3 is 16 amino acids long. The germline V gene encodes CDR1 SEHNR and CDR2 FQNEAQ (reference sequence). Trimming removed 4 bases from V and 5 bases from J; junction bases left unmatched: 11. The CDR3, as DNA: TGTGCCAGCAGCTATACAAGGACTAGCGTGGCTGAGACCCAGTACTTC. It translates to CASSYTRTSVAETQYF.

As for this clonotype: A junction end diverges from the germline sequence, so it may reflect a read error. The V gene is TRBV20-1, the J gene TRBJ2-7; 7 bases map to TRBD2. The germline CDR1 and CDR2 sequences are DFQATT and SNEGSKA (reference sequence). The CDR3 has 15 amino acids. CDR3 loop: CNARDLLAVAYEQYF. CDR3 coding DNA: TGCAATGCTAGAGATCTCCTAGCGGTTGCCTACGAGCAGTACTTC.

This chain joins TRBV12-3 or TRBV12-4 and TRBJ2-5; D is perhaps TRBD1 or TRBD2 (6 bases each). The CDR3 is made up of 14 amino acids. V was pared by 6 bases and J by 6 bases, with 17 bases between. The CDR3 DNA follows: TGTGCCAGCAGACGACTAGGGGGGAAACAGACCCAGTACTTC. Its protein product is CASRRLGGKQTQYF.

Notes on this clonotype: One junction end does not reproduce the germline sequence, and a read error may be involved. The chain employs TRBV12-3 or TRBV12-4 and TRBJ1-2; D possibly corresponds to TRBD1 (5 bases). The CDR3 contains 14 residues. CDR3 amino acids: CASSLVGTVYGYTF. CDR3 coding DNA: TGTGCCAGCAGTTTAGTGGGGACGGTCTATGGTTACACCTTC.